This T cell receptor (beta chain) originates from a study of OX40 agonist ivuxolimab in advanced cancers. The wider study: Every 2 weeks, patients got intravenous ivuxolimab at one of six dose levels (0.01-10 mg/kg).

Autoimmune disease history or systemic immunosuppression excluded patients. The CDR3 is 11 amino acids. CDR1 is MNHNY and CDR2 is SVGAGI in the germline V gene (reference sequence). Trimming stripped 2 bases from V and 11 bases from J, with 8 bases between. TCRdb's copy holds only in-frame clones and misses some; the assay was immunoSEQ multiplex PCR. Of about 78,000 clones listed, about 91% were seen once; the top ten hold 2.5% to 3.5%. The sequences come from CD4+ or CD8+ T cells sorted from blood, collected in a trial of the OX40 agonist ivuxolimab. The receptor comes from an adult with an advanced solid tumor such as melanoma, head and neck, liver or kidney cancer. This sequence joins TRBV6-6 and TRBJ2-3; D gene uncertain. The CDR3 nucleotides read TGTGCCAGCAGTTACCCACCTCTGCAGTATTTT. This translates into CASSYPPLQYF.